What follows describes a single T cell receptor (beta chain). These data belong to a study of blood T cell repertoires in COVID-19. Data came from immunoSEQ multiplex PCR; TCRdb stores just in-frame clones and leaves some out. The top ten hold over 7% of the sample, which has around 190,000 clones, 65% to 90% seen once. Trimming at V came to 7 bases and at J to 2 bases, leaving 10 bases not matched to a gene. CDR1 and CDR2 from the germline V gene are KGHDR and SFDVKD. The CDR3 contains 17 residues. The sequencing sample was made of peripheral blood. The sequence came from a man aged 50-60 years with active or convalescent COVID-19. The chain uses TRBV24-1 and TRBJ2-6; 7 bases align to TRBD1. CDR3 sequence: CATSATTGSAGANVLTF. CDR3 bases: TGTGCCACCAGCGCCACGACAGGGTCGGCTGGGGCCAACGTCCTGACTTTC.